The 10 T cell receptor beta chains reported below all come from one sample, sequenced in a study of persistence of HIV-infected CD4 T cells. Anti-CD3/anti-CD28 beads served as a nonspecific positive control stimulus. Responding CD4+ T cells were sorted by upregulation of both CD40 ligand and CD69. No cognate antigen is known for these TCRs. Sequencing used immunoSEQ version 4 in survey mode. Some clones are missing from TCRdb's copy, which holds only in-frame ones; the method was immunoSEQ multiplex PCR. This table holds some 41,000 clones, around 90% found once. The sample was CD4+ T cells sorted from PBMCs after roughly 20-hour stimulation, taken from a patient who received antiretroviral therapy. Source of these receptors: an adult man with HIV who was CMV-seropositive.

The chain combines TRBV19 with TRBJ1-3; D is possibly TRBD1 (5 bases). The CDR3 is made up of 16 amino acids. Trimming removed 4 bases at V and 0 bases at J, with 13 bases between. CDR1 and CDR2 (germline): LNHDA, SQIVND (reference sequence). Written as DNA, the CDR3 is TGTGCCAGTAGTAGCCGGGACCGATTCTCTGGAAACACCATATATTTT. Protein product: CASSSRDRFSGNTIYF.

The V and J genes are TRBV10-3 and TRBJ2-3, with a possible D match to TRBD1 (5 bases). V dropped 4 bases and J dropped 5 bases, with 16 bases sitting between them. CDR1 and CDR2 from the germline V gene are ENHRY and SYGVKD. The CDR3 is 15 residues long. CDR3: CAISGQGSVGDTQYF. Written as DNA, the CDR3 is TGTGCCATCAGTGGCCAGGGTTCGGTTGGAGATACGCAGTATTTT.

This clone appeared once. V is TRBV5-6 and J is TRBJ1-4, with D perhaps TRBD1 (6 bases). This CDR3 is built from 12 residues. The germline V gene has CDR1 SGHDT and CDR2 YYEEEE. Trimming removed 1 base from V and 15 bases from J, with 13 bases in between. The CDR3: CASSLRGLDVFF. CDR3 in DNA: TGTGCCAGCAGCTTGCGGGGGCTGGATGTGTTTTTT. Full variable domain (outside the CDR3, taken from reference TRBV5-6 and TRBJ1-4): DAGVTQSPTHLIKTRGQQVTLRCSPKSGHDTVSWYQQALGQGPQFIFQYYEEEERQRGNFPDRFSGHQFPNYSSELNVNALLLGDSALYLCASSLRGLDVFFGSGTQLSVL.

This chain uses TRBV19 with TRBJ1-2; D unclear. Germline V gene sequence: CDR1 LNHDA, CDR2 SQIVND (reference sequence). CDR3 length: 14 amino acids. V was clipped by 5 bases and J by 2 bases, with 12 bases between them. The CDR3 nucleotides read TGTGCCAGTAGTGCTCACAAGCCCAACTATGGCTACACCTTC. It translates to CASSAHKPNYGYTF. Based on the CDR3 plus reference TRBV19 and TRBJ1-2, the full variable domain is DGGITQSPKYLFRKEGQNVTLSCEQNLNHDAMYWYRQDPGQGLRLIYYSQIVNDFQKGDIAEGYSVSREKKESFPLTVTSAQKNPTAFYLCASSAHKPNYGYTFGSGTRLTVV.

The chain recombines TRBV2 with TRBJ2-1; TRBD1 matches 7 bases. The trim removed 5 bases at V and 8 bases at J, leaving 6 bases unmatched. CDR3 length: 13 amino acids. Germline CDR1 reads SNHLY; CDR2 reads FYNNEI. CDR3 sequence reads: CASSRQGRDEQFF. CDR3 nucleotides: TGTGCCAGCAGTCGACAGGGTAGGGATGAGCAGTTCTTC.

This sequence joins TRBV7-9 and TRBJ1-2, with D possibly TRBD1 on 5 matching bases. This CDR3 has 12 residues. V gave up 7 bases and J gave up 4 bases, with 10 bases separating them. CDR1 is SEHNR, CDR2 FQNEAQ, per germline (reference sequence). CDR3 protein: CASTQDLYGYTF. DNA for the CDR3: TGTGCCAGCACACAGGATCTCTATGGCTACACCTTC.

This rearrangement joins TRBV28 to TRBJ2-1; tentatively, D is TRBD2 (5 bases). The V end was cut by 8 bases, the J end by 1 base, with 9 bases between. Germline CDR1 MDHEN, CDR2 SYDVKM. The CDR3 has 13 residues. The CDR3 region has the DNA TGTGCCAGCTGGGAGAGTTCCTACAATGAGCAGTTCTTC. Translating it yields CASWESSYNEQFF.

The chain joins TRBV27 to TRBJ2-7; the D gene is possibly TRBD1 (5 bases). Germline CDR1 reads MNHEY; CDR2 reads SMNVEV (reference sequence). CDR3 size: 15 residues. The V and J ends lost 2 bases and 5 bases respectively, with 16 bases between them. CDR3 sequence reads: CASSLRGSVDDEQYF. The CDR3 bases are TGTGCCAGCAGTTTAAGGGGCTCGGTCGACGACGAGCAGTACTTC.

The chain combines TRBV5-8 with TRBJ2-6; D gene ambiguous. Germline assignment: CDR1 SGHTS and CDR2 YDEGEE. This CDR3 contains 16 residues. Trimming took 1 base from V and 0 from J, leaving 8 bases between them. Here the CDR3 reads CASSLIPSSGANVLTF. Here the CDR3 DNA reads TGTGCCAGCAGCTTGATTCCAAGCTCTGGGGCCAACGTCCTGACTTTC.

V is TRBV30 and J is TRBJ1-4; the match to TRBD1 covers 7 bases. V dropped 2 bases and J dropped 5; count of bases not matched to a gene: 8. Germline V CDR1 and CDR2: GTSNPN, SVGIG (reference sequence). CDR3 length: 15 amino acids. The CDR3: CAWSQTGTVNEKLFF. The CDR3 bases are TGTGCCTGGAGTCAGACCGGGACAGTGAATGAAAAACTGTTTTTT.